These 24 T cell receptor beta chains were all obtained from the same sample, sequenced in a study of cytomegalovirus exposure and HLA in healthy donors. The PCR employed 60 Vbeta primers together with 13 Jbeta primers. Assay used: immunoSEQ multiplex PCR; TCRdb lists only in-frame clones, some missing. In the table there are approximately 150,000 clones, about 80% of which are singletons. Sequenced: PBMCs. All receptors derive from a man aged 18 to 29 in good health and CMV-seropositive.

This clone was counted once. The chain employs TRBV29-1 and TRBJ1-3; no reliable D call. The CDR3 length is 11 residues. Per germline, CDR1 SQVTM and CDR2 ANQGSEA. Trimming stripped 5 bases from V and 4 bases from J, with 6 bases between. The CDR3 region is CSVSEGNTIYF. In DNA, the CDR3 is TGCAGCGTTTCGGAGGGAAACACCATATATTTT.

J is TRBJ1-3 and V is TRBV4-3; tentative D call: TRBD1 (5 bases). The CDR3 covers 16 residues. V was pared by 1 base and J by 4 bases, with 14 bases between. Germline CDR1 and CDR2: LGHNA and YSLEER. The CDR3 DNA reads as TGCGCCAGCAGCCAAGTTCCCCAGGGAGGGGGAAACACCATATATTTT. Its translation is CASSQVPQGGGNTIYF.

The chain employs TRBV7-6 and TRBJ2-2; 9 bases are a match to TRBD2. Trimming at V came to 5 bases and at J to 4 bases, leaving 8 bases not matched to a gene. The CDR3 covers 16 residues. Germline CDR1 and CDR2: SGHVS and FNYEAQ. CDR3 in amino acids: CASSHERLAATGELFF. CDR3 nucleotides: TGTGCCAGCAGCCACGAGAGACTAGCGGCCACCGGGGAGCTGTTTTTT.

The J gene is TRBJ2-5, the V gene TRBV15; 7 bases line up with TRBD1. This CDR3 is built from 14 residues. V lost 4 bases, J lost 0 bases, and 2 bases stayed unmatched. Germline CDR1 is LNHNV and CDR2 is YYDKDF (reference sequence). CDR3: CATSKGADQETQYF. CDR3 in DNA: TGTGCCACCAGCAAGGGGGCGGACCAAGAGACCCAGTACTTC.

The V gene is TRBV27, the J gene TRBJ2-7, with D perhaps TRBD1 (6 bases). The V gene lost 8 bases and the J gene lost 1 base, with 15 bases spanning the gap. CDR1 MNHEY and CDR2 SMNVEV come from the germline V gene (reference sequence). The length of the CDR3 is 14 residues. CDR3 in DNA: TGTGCCAGCTCATGGGACATGGGTTCCTACGAGCAGTACTTC. It codes for CASSWDMGSYEQYF.

The rearrangement joins TRBV2 to TRBJ1-1; weak D call: TRBD1 (5 bases). Germline values: CDR1 SNHLY, CDR2 FYNNEI. V was cut by 6 bases and J by 1 base, with 6 bases left in between. The CDR3 is 12 amino acids. CDR3 DNA sequence: TGTGCCAGCAGCGGGGGGAACACTGAAGCTTTCTTT. It translates to CASSGGNTEAFF.

The chain is built from TRBV7-9 and TRBJ2-1, with 13 bases fitting TRBD2. The J segment lost 3 bases and the V segment lost 3 bases, leaving 5 bases of the junction unmatched. The CDR3 has 17 amino acids. Germline V lookup: CDR1 SEHNR, CDR2 FQNEAQ (reference sequence). This CDR3 is CASSLTSGRKFYNEQFF. CDR3 bases: TGTGCCAGCAGCTTGACTAGCGGGAGGAAGTTCTACAATGAGCAGTTCTTC.

There are a few counts of this clone. V and J are TRBV5-1 and TRBJ2-1, with 10 bases lining up with TRBD2. The CDR3 sequence is 15 residues long. Per germline, CDR1 SGHRS and CDR2 YFSETQ. V was clipped by 5 bases and J by 5 bases; unmatched bases: 7. CDR3 protein: CASREAGGEDNEQFF. The DNA for the CDR3 is TGCGCCAGCAGGGAAGCGGGAGGGGAAGACAATGAGCAGTTCTTC.

The chain couples TRBV11-1 to TRBJ2-3; TRBD1 matches 12 bases. V was clipped by 6 bases and J by 4 bases; unmatched bases: 5. The CDR3 sequence is 15 residues long. Germline loops: CDR1 SGHAT, CDR2 FQDESV (reference sequence). CDR3 sequence: CASSAGTGGPDTQYF. CDR3 sequence (DNA): TGTGCCAGCAGTGCCGGGACAGGGGGCCCAGATACGCAGTATTTT.

A few counts support this clone. One junction end disagrees with the germline gene, perhaps due to a read error. The chain couples TRBV5-1 to TRBJ1-1; 9 nucleotides agree with TRBD1. Germline V lookup: CDR1 SGHRS, CDR2 YFSETQ. The CDR3 sequence is 14 residues long. CDR3 amino acids: CASSQGTGNAEAFF. The CDR3 DNA follows: TGCGCCAGCAGCCAAGGGACAGGGAACGCTGAAGCTTTCTTT.

V and J are TRBV27 and TRBJ1-1; maybe TRBD1 (5 bases). V lost 4 bases to trimming and J lost 9 bases, with 18 bases between them. The germline gives CDR1 MNHEY, CDR2 SMNVEV (reference sequence). The CDR3 runs to 14 residues. The CDR3 spells CASSSSTLTAKAFF. For the CDR3, the DNA is TGTGCCAGCAGTTCCTCAACCTTGACAGCAAAAGCTTTCTTT.

This clone was seen more than once but under ten times. CDR3 DNA: TGTGCCAGCAGTTTTTTCCGGGGTTTGAACACTGAAGCTTTCTTT. It codes for CASSFFRGLNTEAFF. The rearrangement joins TRBV27 to TRBJ1-1; D is undetermined. The CDR3 totals 15 residues. V lost 3 bases and J 0 bases, leaving 11 bases between the germline ends. CDR1 and CDR2 from the germline V gene are MNHEY and SMNVEV (reference sequence).

This sequence joins TRBV4-3 and TRBJ1-4; TRBD1 agrees at 7 bases. V gave up 2 bases and J gave up 7 bases; unmatched junction bases: 7. Germline CDR1 LGHNA, CDR2 YSLEER. The CDR3 covers 15 residues. CDR3 in DNA: TGCGCCAGCAGCCAACCCGGGGCAGGGGGTGAAAAACTGTTTTTT. It is translated as CASSQPGAGGEKLFF.

The genes are TRBV12-5 and TRBJ2-7; TRBD1 is a possible D gene (5 bases). The CDR3 is 15 amino acids. Trimming cost V 2 bases and J 0 bases, with 11 bases left between them. The germline gives CDR1 LGHNT, CDR2 FRNRAP. The CDR3 DNA reads as TGTGCTAGTGGTTTGCCTAGACAGCACTCCTACGAGCAGTACTTC. Protein product: CASGLPRQHSYEQYF.

The rearrangement uses TRBV19 and TRBJ2-1; 11 bases line up with TRBD2. Germline CDR1 LNHDA, CDR2 SQIVND (reference sequence). The CDR3 loop spans 15 amino acids. Unmatched junction bases numbered 8, after V lost 7 bases and J lost 6 bases. In nucleotides, the CDR3 is TGTGCCAGTACTATCGGACTAGCGGGTTCCAATGAGCAGTTCTTC. Its protein is CASTIGLAGSNEQFF.

This clone rates as medium-sized (0.01 to 0.1%). The chain combines TRBV4-3 with TRBJ2-5; 8 bases agree with TRBD1. Germline V CDR1 and CDR2: LGHNA, YSLEER. This CDR3 has 19 residues. Trimming cost V 1 base and J 0 bases; bases outside gene matches: 13. CDR3 residues: CASSQGGRGQNPYQETQYF. The DNA for the CDR3 is TGCGCCAGCAGCCAAGGAGGCAGGGGGCAAAATCCGTACCAAGAGACCCAGTACTTC.

The chain uses TRBV30 and TRBJ2-2; TRBD1 matches at 8 bases. V was clipped by 8 bases and J by 4 bases; unmatched bases: 6. Germline V lookup: CDR1 GTSNPN, CDR2 SVGIG (reference sequence). CDR3 size: 13 residues. CDR3 coding DNA: TGTGCCGGGGGACAGGAAGCCACCGGGGAGCTGTTTTTT. Protein: CAGGQEATGELFF.

This CDR3 reads CATSRLGGRDNSPLHF. CDR3 DNA sequence: TGTGCCACCAGCAGGCTGGGGGGAAGGGATAATTCACCCCTCCACTTT. This chain joins TRBV15 and TRBJ1-6, with D possibly matching TRBD1 (5 bases). The germline V gene encodes CDR1 LNHNV and CDR2 YYDKDF (reference sequence). The V end was cut by 3 bases, the J end by 5 bases, with 14 bases between. The CDR3 is made up of 16 amino acids.

J is TRBJ2-7 and V is TRBV6-5, with 9 nucleotides matching TRBD1. There are 15 residues in the CDR3. Germline V gene sequence: CDR1 MNHEY, CDR2 SVGAGI. Trimming at V came to 5 bases and at J to 4 bases, leaving 9 bases not matched to a gene. The CDR3: CASSPRQGGDYEQYF. In DNA form, the CDR3 reads TGTGCCAGCAGTCCTCGACAGGGGGGGGATTACGAGCAGTACTTC.

This chain connects TRBV7-2 to TRBJ2-2, with a weak D call TRBD2 (5 bases). This CDR3 region has 19 residues. V lost 2 bases, J lost 5 bases, and 24 bases lay in between. Germline CDR1 and CDR2: SGHTA and FQGNSA. CDR3 sequence (DNA): TGTGCCAGCAGCTTATATCATGCTAGCCCCTTTTTGAAGACCGGGGAGCTGTTTTTT. Translation: CASSLYHASPFLKTGELFF.

There are a few counts of this clone. CDR3 protein: CASSSQGAEAFF. The CDR3, as DNA: TGTGCCAGCAGTTCCCAGGGTGCCGAAGCTTTCTTT. The chain carries TRBV28 and TRBJ1-1; D perhaps matches TRBD1 (5 bases). The CDR3 covers 12 residues. Germline-derived CDR1 and CDR2 are MDHEN and SYDVKM. V lost 4 bases, J lost 8 bases, and 11 bases lay in between.

This sequence joins TRBV6-1 and TRBJ1-3; D uncertain. Trimming took 9 bases from V and 0 from J, leaving 15 bases between them. CDR3 length: 15 residues. In germline, CDR1 is MNHNS, CDR2 SASEGT. The CDR3 bases are TGTGCCAGTCTGCCTGCGGGGAACTCTGGAAACACCATATATTTT. Its translation: CASLPAGNSGNTIYF.

J is TRBJ2-5 and V is TRBV28; 8 positions agree with TRBD1. The ends lost 6 bases at V and 5 bases at J; junction bases unmatched: 5. CDR1 MDHEN and CDR2 SYDVKM come from the germline V gene. The CDR3 consists of 13 residues. The CDR3 DNA reads as TGTGCCAGCAGACGACAGGGGTCGGAGACCCAGTACTTC. Its protein is CASRRQGSETQYF.

The gene calls are TRBV5-1 and TRBJ2-2, with D tentatively TRBD1 (6 bases). Between the trimmed V and J ends, which lost 1 base and 4 bases, there was a span of 14 bases. The CDR3 loop spans 16 amino acids. Per germline, CDR1 SGHRS and CDR2 YFSETQ. The CDR3 region has the DNA TGCGCCAGCAGCTTGCCCAGGGGTTTGAGCACCGGGGAGCTGTTTTTT. Translating gives CASSLPRGLSTGELFF.